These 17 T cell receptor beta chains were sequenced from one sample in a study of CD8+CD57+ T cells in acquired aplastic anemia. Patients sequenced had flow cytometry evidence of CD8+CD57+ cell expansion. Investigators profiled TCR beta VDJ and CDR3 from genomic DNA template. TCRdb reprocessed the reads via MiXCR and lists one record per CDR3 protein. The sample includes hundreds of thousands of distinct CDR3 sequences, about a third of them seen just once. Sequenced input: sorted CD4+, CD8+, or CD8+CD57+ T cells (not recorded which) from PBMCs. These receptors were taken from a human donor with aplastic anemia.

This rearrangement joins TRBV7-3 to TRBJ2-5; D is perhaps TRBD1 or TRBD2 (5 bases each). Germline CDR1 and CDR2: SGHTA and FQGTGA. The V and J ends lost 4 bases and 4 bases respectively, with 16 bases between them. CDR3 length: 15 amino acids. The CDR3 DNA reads TGTGCCAGCAGCTCTCCAGGGTTGGCGGGAGAGACCCAGTACTTC. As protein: CASSSPGLAGETQYF.

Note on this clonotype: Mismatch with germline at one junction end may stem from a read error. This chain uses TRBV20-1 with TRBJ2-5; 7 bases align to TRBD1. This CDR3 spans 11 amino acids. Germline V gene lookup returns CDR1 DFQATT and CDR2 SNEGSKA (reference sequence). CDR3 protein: CSARSRTGLNF. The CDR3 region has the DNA TGCAGTGCTAGATCCCGGACAGGTCTCAACTTC.

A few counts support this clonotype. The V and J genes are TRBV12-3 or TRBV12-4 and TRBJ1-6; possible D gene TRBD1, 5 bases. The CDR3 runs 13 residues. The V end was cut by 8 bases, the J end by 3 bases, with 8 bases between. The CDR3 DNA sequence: TGTGCCAGCCGAGGGGTCTATAATTCACCCCTCCACTTT. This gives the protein CASRGVYNSPLHF.

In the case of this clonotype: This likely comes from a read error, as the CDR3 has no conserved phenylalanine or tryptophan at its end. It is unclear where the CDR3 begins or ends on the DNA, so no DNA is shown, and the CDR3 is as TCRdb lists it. The CDR3 loop reads CASSESRT. V is TRBV2 and J is TRBJ1-6. Germline values: CDR1 SNHLY, CDR2 FYNNEI. The CDR3 extends over 8 residues, inclusive of both ends.

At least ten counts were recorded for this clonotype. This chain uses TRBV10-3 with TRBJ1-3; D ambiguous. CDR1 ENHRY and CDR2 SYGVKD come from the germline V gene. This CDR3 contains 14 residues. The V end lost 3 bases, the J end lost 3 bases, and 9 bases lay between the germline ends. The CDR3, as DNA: TGTGCCATCAGTGACACAGACATTGGAAACACCATATATTTT. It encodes CAISDTDIGNTIYF.

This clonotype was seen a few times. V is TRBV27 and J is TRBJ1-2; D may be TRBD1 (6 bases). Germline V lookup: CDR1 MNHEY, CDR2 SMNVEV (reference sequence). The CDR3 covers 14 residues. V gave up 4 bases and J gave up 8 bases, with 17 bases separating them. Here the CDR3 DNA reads TGTGCCAGCAGTTCACAGGGCATAAGGGGAGGCTACACCTTC. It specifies CASSSQGIRGGYTF.

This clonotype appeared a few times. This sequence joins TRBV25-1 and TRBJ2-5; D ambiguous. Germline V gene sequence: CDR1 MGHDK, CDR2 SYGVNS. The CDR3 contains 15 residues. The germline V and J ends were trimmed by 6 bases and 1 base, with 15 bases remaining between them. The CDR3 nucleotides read TGTGCCAGCAGCCAAGGAACAACGGTCCAAGAGACCCAGTACTTC. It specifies CASSQGTTVQETQYF.

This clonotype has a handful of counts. This CDR3 is CASSEALGNQPQHF. CDR3 bases: TGTGCCAGCAGTGAAGCTTTAGGGAATCAGCCCCAGCATTTT. V is TRBV6-1 and J is TRBJ1-5, with D unclear. V was shortened by 0 bases and J by 4 bases, with 7 bases between the two germline ends. The CDR3 covers 14 residues. Germline V gene data show CDR1 as MNHNS and CDR2 as SASEGT.

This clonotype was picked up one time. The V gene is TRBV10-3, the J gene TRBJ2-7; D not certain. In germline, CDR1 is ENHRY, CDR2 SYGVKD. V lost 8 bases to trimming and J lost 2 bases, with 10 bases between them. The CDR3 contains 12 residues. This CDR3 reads CAIGQDPYEQYF. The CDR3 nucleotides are TGTGCCATCGGTCAGGACCCCTACGAGCAGTACTTC.

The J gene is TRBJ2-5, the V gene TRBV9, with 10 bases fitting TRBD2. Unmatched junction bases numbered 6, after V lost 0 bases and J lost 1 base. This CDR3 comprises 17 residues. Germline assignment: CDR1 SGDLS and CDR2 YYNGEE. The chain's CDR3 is CASSVATSGGAQETQYF. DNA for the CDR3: TGTGCCAGCAGCGTAGCTACGAGCGGGGGGGCCCAAGAGACCCAGTACTTC.

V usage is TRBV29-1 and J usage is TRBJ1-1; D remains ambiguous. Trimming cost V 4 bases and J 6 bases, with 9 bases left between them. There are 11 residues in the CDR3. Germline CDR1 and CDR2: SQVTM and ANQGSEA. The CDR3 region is CSVGRKPEAFF. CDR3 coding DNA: TGCAGCGTTGGGAGAAAACCTGAAGCTTTCTTT.

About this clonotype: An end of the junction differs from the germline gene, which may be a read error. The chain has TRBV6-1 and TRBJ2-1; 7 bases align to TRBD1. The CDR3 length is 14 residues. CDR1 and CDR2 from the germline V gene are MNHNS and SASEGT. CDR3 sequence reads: CASSPGTDYDEQFF. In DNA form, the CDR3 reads TGTGCCAGCAGCCCCGGGACAGACTACGATGAGCAGTTCTTC.

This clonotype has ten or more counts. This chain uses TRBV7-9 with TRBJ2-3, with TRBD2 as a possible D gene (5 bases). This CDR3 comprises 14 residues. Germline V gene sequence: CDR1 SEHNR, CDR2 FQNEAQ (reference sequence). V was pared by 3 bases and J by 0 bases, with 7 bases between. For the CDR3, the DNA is TGTGCCAGCAGCTTCGGGGTTAGCACAGATACGCAGTATTTT. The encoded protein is CASSFGVSTDTQYF.

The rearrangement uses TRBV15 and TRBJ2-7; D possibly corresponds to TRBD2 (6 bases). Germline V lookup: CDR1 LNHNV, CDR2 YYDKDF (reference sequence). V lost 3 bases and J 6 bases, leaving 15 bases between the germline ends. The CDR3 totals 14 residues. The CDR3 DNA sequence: TGTGCCACCAGCAGCCGGGACTCCCTCGCCGAGCAGTACTTC. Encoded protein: CATSSRDSLAEQYF.

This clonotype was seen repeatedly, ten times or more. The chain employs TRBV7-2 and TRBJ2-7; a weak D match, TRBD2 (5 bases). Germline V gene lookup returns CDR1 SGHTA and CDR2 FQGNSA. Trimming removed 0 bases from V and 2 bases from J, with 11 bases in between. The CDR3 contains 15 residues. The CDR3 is CASSLAGVLAYEQYF. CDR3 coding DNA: TGTGCCAGCAGCTTAGCCGGGGTGCTCGCCTACGAGCAGTACTTC.

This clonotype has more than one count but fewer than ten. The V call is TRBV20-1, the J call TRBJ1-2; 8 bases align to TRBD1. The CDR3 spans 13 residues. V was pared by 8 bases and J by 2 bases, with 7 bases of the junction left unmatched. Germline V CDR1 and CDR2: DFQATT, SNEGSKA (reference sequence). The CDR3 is CSLNRGMNYGYTF. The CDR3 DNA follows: TGCAGTTTGAACAGGGGGATGAACTATGGCTACACCTTC.

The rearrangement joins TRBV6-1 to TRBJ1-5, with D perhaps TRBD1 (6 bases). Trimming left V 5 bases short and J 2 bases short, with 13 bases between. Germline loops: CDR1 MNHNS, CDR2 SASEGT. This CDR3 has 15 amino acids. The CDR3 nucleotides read TGTGCCAGCAGTCCGTTAGGACAGCGCAATCAGCCCCAGCATTTT. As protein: CASSPLGQRNQPQHF.